This passage covers 17 T cell receptor beta chains from one sample sequenced in a study of T cell changes during pregnancy in multiple sclerosis. Here immunoSEQ multiplex PCR was the method, and the copy in TCRdb shows in-frame clones only, minus some. Of 45,000 to 60,000 clones in the sample, approximately 90% were seen once. Sequenced here: peripheral blood, sampled in the first trimester of pregnancy. The receptors stem from a female donor with multiple sclerosis, enrolled in a pregnancy study.

The V gene is TRBV29-1, the J gene TRBJ2-2, with D uncertain. The CDR3 has 13 residues. Germline V gene sequence: CDR1 SQVTM, CDR2 ANQGSEA. V dropped 4 bases and J dropped 2 bases, with 8 bases sitting between them. The CDR3 here is CSVGGGNTGELFF. The CDR3 coding sequence is TGCAGCGTTGGCGGCGGTAACACCGGGGAGCTGTTTTTT.

This clone is medium-sized by share. This rearrangement joins TRBV6-1 to TRBJ2-1; no clear D. With 3 bases removed from V and 8 bases from J, the gap between germline ends came to 11 bases. CDR3 length: 13 amino acids. The germline CDR1 and CDR2 sequences are MNHNS and SASEGT. CDR3 amino acids: CASSDSPHDEQFF. The CDR3 bases are TGTGCCAGCAGTGATTCCCCACACGATGAGCAGTTCTTC.

The table lists this clone with a count of one. This chain links TRBV4-3 with TRBJ2-7; TRBD2 aligns across 9 bases. Germline V gene data show CDR1 as LGHNA and CDR2 as YSLEER. The CDR3 totals 15 residues. Trimming took 2 bases from V and 2 from J; bases not matched to a gene: 4. The DNA for the CDR3 is TGCGCCAGCAGCCAATCCAGCGGGGGGACCTACGAGCAGTACTTC. It yields the protein CASSQSSGGTYEQYF.

This chain links TRBV5-5 with TRBJ2-3, with D uncertain. The length of the CDR3 is 14 residues. V dropped 9 bases and J dropped 2 bases, with 16 bases sitting between them. Germline assignment: CDR1 SGHKS and CDR2 YYEKEE (reference sequence). This CDR3 reads CATKSRTFTDTQYF. CDR3 in DNA: TGTGCCACTAAGAGTCGTACCTTCACAGATACGCAGTATTTT.

The chain recombines TRBV5-1 with TRBJ1-1; D unclear. This CDR3 spans 14 amino acids. Trimming took 0 bases from V and 4 from J, leaving 10 bases between them. The germline V gene encodes CDR1 SGHRS and CDR2 YFSETQ. The CDR3 is CASSLAGSLTEAFF. The CDR3 coding sequence is TGCGCCAGCAGCTTGGCCGGGTCCCTCACTGAAGCTTTCTTT.

The chain employs TRBV5-1 and TRBJ2-2, with 11 bases aligning to TRBD1. The V segment lost 4 bases and the J segment 5 bases; nucleotides outside the gene matches: 13. Per the germline V gene, CDR1 is SGHRS and CDR2 is YFSETQ. The CDR3 consists of 18 residues. CDR3 sequence: CASSDRPGQGDFTGELFF. The CDR3 nucleotides are TGCGCCAGCAGCGATCGACCGGGACAGGGGGATTTTACCGGGGAGCTGTTTTTT.

The chain has TRBV2 and TRBJ1-2; D is uncertain. Germline V gene lookup returns CDR1 SNHLY and CDR2 FYNNEI. V lost 1 base, J lost 6 bases, and 12 bases lay in between. The CDR3 has 14 residues. CDR3 sequence: CASSEGREYHGYTF. For the CDR3, the DNA is TGTGCCAGCAGTGAAGGTCGGGAGTATCATGGCTACACCTTC.

This sequence joins TRBV27 and TRBJ1-6; TRBD1 is a possible D gene (5 bases). This CDR3 has 15 amino acids. The germline V gene has CDR1 MNHEY and CDR2 SMNVEV (reference sequence). V lost 2 bases, J lost 4 bases, and 9 bases lay in between. In DNA form, the CDR3 reads TGTGCCAGCAGTTTAGTAGGGGCGTATAATTCACCCCTCCACTTT. Its translation is CASSLVGAYNSPLHF.

The chain employs TRBV11-2 and TRBJ2-5; 7 bases are a match to TRBD1. The V gene end was trimmed by 1 base and the J gene end by 4 bases; junction bases not matched to a gene: 0. Per the germline V gene, CDR1 is SGHAT and CDR2 is FQNNGV. CDR3 length: 13 residues. The CDR3 sequence: CASSLGQGETQYF. The CDR3 DNA sequence: TGTGCCAGCAGCTTAGGACAGGGAGAGACCCAGTACTTC.

The chain couples TRBV5-1 to TRBJ2-5; no reliable D call. With 0 bases removed from V and 3 bases from J, the gap between germline ends came to 6 bases. Germline V gives CDR1 SGHRS, CDR2 YFSETQ. The CDR3 loop spans 13 amino acids. The CDR3 protein is CASSLAREETQYF. The CDR3, as DNA: TGCGCCAGCAGCTTGGCCCGGGAAGAGACCCAGTACTTC.

The rearrangement joins TRBV30 to TRBJ1-2; tentative D call: TRBD1 (5 bases). This CDR3 is built from 15 residues. CDR1 and CDR2 from the germline V gene are GTSNPN and SVGIG (reference sequence). V was shortened by 0 bases and J by 6 bases, with 17 bases between the two germline ends. The CDR3 sequence is CAWSVLQGRLNGYTF. DNA for the CDR3: TGTGCCTGGAGTGTACTCCAGGGCCGTTTGAATGGCTACACCTTC.

The chain has TRBV15 and TRBJ1-3, with 8 bases matching TRBD1. Unmatched junction bases numbered 2, after V lost 0 bases and J lost 4 bases. The CDR3 consists of 15 residues. Germline V CDR1 and CDR2: LNHNV, YYDKDF (reference sequence). Here the CDR3 DNA reads TGTGCCACCAGCAGAGACAGGGGGCTCGGAAACACCATATATTTT. Translated: CATSRDRGLGNTIYF.

V is TRBV18 and J is TRBJ2-1, with 7 nucleotides matching TRBD1. V lost 8 bases to trimming and J lost 6 bases; unmatched junction nucleotides: 7. CDR1 is KGHSH, CDR2 LQKENI, per germline. The CDR3 is 13 residues long. CDR3 bases: TGTGCCAGCCAAGGGACAGAACTCAATGAGCAGTTCTTC. This translates into CASQGTELNEQFF. Supplemented by reference TRBV18 and TRBJ2-1, the full variable domain reads NAGVMQNPRHLVRRRGQEARLRCSPMKGHSHVYWYRQLPEEGLKFMVYLQKENIIDESGMPKERFSAEFPKEGPSILRIQQVVRGDSAAYFCASQGTELNEQFFGPGTRLTVL.

The chain combines TRBV19 with TRBJ2-7; 7 bases align to TRBD2. The germline V gene encodes CDR1 LNHDA and CDR2 SQIVND (reference sequence). V dropped 3 bases and J dropped 0; count of bases not matched to a gene: 5. The CDR3 length is 15 residues. The CDR3 DNA reads TGTGCCAGTAGTATTTCCGCGGGGGACTCCTACGAGCAGTACTTC. This encodes CASSISAGDSYEQYF.

CDR3: CASTDSQTYEQYF. In nucleotides, the CDR3 is TGTGCCAGCACGGACAGTCAGACCTACGAGCAGTACTTC. V and J are TRBV2 and TRBJ2-7; the D gene is possibly TRBD1 (6 bases). The CDR3 runs 13 residues. The germline V and J ends were trimmed by 7 bases and 2 bases, with 12 bases remaining between them. The germline V gene has CDR1 SNHLY and CDR2 FYNNEI.

The genes are TRBV2 and TRBJ2-7; 7 positions match TRBD1. The germline V gene encodes CDR1 SNHLY and CDR2 FYNNEI. J was trimmed by 2 bases and V by 6 bases; bases with no gene match: 10. There are 15 residues in the CDR3. CDR3 nucleotide sequence: TGTGCCAGCAGGCTACCGGACAGGATCACCTACGAGCAGTACTTC. This sequence encodes CASRLPDRITYEQYF. Full variable domain (rest looked up from reference TRBV2 and TRBJ2-7): EPEVTQTPSHQVTQMGQEVILRCVPISNHLYFYWYRQILGQKVEFLVSFYNNEISEKSEIFDDQFSVERPDGSNFTLKIRSTKLEDSAMYFCASRLPDRITYEQYFGPGTRLTVT.

This clone occurred once. This chain links TRBV30 with TRBJ2-3; 9 bases are shared with TRBD1. Germline CDR1 is GTSNPN and CDR2 is SVGIG (reference sequence). This CDR3 has 14 amino acids. J gave up 2 bases and V 5 bases, and 5 bases lay outside the gene matches. This chain's CDR3 is CAWHDRGITDTQYF. The CDR3 region has the DNA TGTGCCTGGCATGACAGGGGGATCACAGATACGCAGTATTTT.